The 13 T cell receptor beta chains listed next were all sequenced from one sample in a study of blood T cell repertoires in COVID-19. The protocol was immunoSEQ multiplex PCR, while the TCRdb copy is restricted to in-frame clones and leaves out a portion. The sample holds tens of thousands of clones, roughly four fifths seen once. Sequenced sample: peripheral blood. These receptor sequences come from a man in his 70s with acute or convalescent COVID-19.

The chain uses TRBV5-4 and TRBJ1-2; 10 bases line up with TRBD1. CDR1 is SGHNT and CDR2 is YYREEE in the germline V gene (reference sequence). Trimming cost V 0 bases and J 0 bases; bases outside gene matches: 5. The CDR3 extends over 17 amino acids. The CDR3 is CASSLGQGALSNYGYTF. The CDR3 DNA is TGTGCCAGCAGCTTGGGACAGGGGGCCCTCTCTAACTATGGCTACACCTTC.

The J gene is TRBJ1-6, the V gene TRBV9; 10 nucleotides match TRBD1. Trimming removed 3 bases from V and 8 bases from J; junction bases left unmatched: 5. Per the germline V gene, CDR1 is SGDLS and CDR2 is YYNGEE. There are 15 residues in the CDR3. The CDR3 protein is CASSARDRGDSPLHF. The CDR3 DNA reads TGTGCCAGCAGCGCCCGGGACAGGGGTGATTCACCCCTCCACTTT.

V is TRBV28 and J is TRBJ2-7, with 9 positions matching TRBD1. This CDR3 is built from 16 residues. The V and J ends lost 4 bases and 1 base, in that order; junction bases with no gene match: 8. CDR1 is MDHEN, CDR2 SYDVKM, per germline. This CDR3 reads CASSSPGGQGSYEQYF. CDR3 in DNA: TGTGCCAGCAGTTCCCCAGGGGGACAGGGATCCTACGAGCAGTACTTC.

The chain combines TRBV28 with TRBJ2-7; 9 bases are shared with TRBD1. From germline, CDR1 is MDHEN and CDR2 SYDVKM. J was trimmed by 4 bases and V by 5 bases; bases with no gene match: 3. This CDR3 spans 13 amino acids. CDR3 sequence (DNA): TGTGCCAGCAGTCTGGACAGGGGTTACGAGCAGTACTTC. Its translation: CASSLDRGYEQYF.

The CDR3 spells CASKVRVLGDTQYF. In DNA, the CDR3 is TGCGCCAGCAAGGTACGGGTCTTAGGCGATACGCAGTATTTT. The chain uses TRBV23-1 and TRBJ2-3; D is ambiguous. TRBV23-1 is treated as an ORF (open reading frame) with a function not yet certain. The CDR3 length is 14 residues. Trimming removed 7 bases from V and 6 bases from J, with 17 bases in between.

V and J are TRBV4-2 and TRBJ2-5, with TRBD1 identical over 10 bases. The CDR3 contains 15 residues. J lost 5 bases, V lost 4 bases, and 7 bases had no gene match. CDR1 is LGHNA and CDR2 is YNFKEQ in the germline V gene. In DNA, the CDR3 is TGTGCCAGCAGCCCTCAGACAGGGGGCAAGGAGACCCAGTACTTC. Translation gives CASSPQTGGKETQYF.

The CDR3 reads CASSLGQRDEKLFF. The CDR3 DNA sequence: TGCGCCAGCAGCTTGGGACAGAGAGATGAAAAACTGTTTTTT. This rearrangement joins TRBV5-1 to TRBJ1-4; tentative D call: TRBD1 (5 bases). Trimming pared 0 bases from V and 6 bases from J, leaving 9 bases between. The CDR3 sequence is 14 residues long. Germline loops: CDR1 SGHRS, CDR2 YFSETQ.

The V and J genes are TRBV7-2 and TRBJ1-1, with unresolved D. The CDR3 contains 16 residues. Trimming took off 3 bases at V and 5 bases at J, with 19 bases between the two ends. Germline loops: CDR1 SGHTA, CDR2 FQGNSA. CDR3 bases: TGTGCCAGCAGCTTGGAGGGAGGAGTCAGCAGGACTGAAGCTTTCTTT. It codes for CASSLEGGVSRTEAFF.

The DNA for the CDR3 is TGTGCCAGCAGCGTAGGACTAGCGGGTCAGGAGCAGTTCTTC. This sequence encodes CASSVGLAGQEQFF. The V and J genes are TRBV9 and TRBJ2-1, with 10 nucleotides matching TRBD2. CDR1 SGDLS and CDR2 YYNGEE come from the germline V gene. With 0 bases clipped from V and 10 bases from J, the junction kept 4 bases outside the gene matches. The CDR3 loop spans 14 amino acids.

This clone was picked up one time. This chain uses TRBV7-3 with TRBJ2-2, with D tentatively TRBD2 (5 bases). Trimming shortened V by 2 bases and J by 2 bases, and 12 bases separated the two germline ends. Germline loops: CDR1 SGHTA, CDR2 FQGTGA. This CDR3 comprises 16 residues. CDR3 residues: CASSLSPRANTGELFF. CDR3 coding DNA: TGTGCCAGCAGCTTATCCCCGCGGGCCAACACCGGGGAGCTGTTTTTT.

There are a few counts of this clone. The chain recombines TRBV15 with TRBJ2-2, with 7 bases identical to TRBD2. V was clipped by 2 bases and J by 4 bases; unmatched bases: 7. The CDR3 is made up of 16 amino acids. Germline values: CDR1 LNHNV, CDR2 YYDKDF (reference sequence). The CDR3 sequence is CATSRQPGLSTGELFF. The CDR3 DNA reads TGTGCCACCAGCAGACAACCGGGACTATCCACCGGGGAGCTGTTTTTT. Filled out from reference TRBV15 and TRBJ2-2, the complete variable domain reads DAMVIQNPRYQVTQFGKPVTLSCSQTLNHNVMYWYQQKSSQAPKLLFHYYDKDFNNEADTPDNFQSRRPNTSFCFLDIRSPGLGDTAMYLCATSRQPGLSTGELFFGEGSRLTVL.

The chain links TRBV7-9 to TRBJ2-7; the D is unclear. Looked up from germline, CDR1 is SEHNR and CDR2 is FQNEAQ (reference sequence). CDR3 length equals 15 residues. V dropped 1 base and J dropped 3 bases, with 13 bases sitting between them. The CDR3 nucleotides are TGTGCCAGCAGCTTAGGGGCCCCGACGGTCTACGAGCAGTACTTC. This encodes CASSLGAPTVYEQYF.

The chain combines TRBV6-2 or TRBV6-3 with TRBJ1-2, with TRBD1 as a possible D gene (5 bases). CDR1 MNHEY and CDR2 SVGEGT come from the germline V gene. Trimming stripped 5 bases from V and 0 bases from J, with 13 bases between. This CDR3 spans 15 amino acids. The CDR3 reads CASSDPAGANYGYTF. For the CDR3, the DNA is TGTGCCAGCAGTGACCCCGCGGGGGCTAACTATGGCTACACCTTC.